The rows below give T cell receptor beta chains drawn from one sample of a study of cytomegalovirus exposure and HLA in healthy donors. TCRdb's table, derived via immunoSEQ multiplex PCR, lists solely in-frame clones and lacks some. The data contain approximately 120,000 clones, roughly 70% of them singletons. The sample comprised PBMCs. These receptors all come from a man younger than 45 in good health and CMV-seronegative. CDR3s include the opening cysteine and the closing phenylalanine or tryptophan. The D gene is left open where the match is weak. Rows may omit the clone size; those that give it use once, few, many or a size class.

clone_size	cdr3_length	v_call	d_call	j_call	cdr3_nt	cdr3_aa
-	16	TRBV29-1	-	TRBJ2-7	TGCAGCGTTGAAACCCCGACGGGGTCAAGCTCCTACGAGCAGTACTTC	CSVETPTGSSSYEQYF
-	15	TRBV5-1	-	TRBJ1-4	TGCGCCAGCAGCATCTCGGGACTTGGCGTGGAAAAACTGTTTTTT	CASSISGLGVEKLFF
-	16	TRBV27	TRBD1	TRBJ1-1	TGTGCCAGCAGTTTATCGACAGGACAGGGGGTCCCTGAAGCTTTCTTT	CASSLSTGQGVPEAFF
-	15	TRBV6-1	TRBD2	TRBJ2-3	TGTGCCAGCAGTCTACTAGCGGGGGGTACAGATACGCAGTATTTT	CASSLLAGGTDTQYF
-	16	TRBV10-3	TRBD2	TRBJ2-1	TGTGCCATCAGTGGGACTAGCGGGGGGGCATACAATGAGCAGTTCTTC	CAISGTSGGAYNEQFF
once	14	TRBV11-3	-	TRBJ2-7	TGTGCCAGCAGCCCCGGCGGGCACCCGGGCGAGCAGTACTTC	CASSPGGHPGEQYF
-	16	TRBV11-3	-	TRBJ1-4	TGTGCCAGCCCGACCTCGGGCAGGGGAATTGGGGAAAAACTGTTTTTT	CASPTSGRGIGEKLFF
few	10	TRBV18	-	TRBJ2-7	TGTGCCAGCTCACCTTACGAGCAGTACTTC	CASSPYEQYF
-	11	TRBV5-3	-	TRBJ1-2	TGTGCCGCAGAGGGTGTCTATGGCTACACCTTC	CAAEGVYGYTF
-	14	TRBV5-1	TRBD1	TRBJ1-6	TGCGCCAGCAGCTTAGGACAGGGTCATTCACCCCTCCACTTT	CASSLGQGHSPLHF
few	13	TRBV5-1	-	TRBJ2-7	TGCGCCAGCAGCTTTTTGGACATTGACGAGCAGTACTTC	CASSFLDIDEQYF
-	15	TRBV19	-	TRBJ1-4	TGTGCCAGTAGTACGAGACAGGCAACTAATGAAAAACTGTTTTTT	CASSTRQATNEKLFF
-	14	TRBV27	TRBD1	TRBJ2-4	TGTGCCAGCAGTCTAAGGGTCGGTTCGGGACAGGAGTACTTC	CASSLRVGSGQEYF
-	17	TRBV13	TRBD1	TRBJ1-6	TGTGCCAGCAGCTCAACCTATACACAGGGGGGTAATTCACCCCTCCACTTT	CASSSTYTQGGNSPLHF
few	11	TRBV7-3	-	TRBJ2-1	TGTGCCAGCAGCTCTACCAATGAGCAGTTCTTC	CASSSTNEQFF
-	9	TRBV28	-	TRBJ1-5	TGTGCCAGGGCCCAGCCCCAGCATTTT	CARAQPQHF
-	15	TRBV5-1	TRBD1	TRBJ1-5	TGCGCCAGCAGCTCGACAGGGGGTAGCAATCAGCCCCAGCATTTT	CASSSTGGSNQPQHF
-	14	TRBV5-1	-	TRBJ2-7	TGCGCCAGCAGTCCGACTGTCCCCTCCTACGAGCAGTACTTC	CASSPTVPSYEQYF
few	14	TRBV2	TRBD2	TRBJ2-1	TGTGCCAGCAGACTAGCGGGGGGGTTAGATGAGCAGTTCTTC	CASRLAGGLDEQFF
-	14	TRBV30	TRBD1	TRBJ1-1	TGTGCCTGGAGAGAGACCGGGACAGCTTATGAAGCTTTCTTT	CAWRETGTAYEAFF
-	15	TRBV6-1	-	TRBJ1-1	TGTGCCAGCAGTGCATTGGGGGAAGGGGGCACTGAAGCTTTCTTT	CASSALGEGGTEAFF
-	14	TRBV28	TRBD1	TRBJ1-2	TGTGCCAGCAGTTCAGGACAGGGAACGGGTGGCTACACCTTC	CASSSGQGTGGYTF
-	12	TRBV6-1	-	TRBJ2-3	TGTGCCAGCAGCCCCCTTTCAGATACGCAGTATTTT	CASSPLSDTQYF
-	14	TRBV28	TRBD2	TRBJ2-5	TGTGCCAGCTCAGAACGGAGCGGGGGCCACAGAAAGTACTTC	CASSERSGGHRKYF
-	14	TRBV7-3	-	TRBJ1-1	TGTGCCAGCAGCTTACAGGGTGCCAACACTGAAGCTTTCTTT	CASSLQGANTEAFF
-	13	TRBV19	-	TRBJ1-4	TGTGCCACCAGGGTTGCAACTAATGAAAAACTGTTTTTT	CATRVATNEKLFF
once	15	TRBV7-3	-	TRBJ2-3	TGTGCCAGCAGCGTTCTAGCGTCTAGCACAGATACGCAGTATTTT	CASSVLASSTDTQYF
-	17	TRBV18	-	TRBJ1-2	TGTGCCAGCTATCGTCAGGGAGGTTTTACGGGCAACTATGGCTACACCTTC	CASYRQGGFTGNYGYTF
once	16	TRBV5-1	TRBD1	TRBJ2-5	TGCGCCAGCAGCTTTTATCCCGGGACAGGGGAAGAGACCCAGTACTTC	CASSFYPGTGEETQYF
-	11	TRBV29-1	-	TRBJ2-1	TGCAGCGTGTCGGTAGGGGATGAGCAGTTCTTC	CSVSVGDEQFF
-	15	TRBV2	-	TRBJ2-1	TGTGCCAGCAGTGGCCCGGGGAGTACCTACAATGAGCAGTTCTTC	CASSGPGSTYNEQFF
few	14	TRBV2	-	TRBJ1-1	TGTGCCAGCTTTCGGGACACAATGAACACTGAAGCTTTCTTT	CASFRDTMNTEAFF
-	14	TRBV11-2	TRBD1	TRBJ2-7	TGTGCCAGCAGCTTAGGGGACAGCAACTACGAGCAGTACTTC	CASSLGDSNYEQYF
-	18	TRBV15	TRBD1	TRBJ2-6	TGTGCCACCAGCAGAGGGACAGGGTTCCCTTCTGGGGCCAACGTCCTGACTTTC	CATSRGTGFPSGANVLTF
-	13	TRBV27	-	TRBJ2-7	TGTGCCAGCACGGGCAGGGGTGCCTACGAGCAGTACTTC	CASTGRGAYEQYF
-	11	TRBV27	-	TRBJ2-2	TGTGCCAGCGAGGGGGCCGGGGAGCTGTTTTTT	CASEGAGELFF
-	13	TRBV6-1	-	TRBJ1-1	TGTGCCAGCAGTAATCAGGGTTATACTGAAGCTTTCTTT	CASSNQGYTEAFF
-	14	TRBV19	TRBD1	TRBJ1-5	TGTGCCAGTAGTCCGGGACAGGGCAATCAGCCCCAGCATTTT	CASSPGQGNQPQHF